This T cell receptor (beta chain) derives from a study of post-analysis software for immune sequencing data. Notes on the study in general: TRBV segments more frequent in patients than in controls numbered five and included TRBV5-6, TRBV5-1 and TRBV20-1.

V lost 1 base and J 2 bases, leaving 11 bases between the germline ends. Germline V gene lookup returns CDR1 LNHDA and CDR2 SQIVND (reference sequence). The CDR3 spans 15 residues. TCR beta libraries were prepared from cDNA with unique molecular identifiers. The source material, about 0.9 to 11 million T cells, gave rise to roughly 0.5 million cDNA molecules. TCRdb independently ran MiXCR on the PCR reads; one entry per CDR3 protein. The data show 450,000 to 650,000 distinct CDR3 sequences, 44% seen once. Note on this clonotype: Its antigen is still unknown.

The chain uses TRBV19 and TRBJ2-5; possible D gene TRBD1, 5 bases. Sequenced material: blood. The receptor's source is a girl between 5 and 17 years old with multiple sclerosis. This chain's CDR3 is CASSIADTGQETQYF. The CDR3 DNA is TGTGCCAGTAGTATAGCGGACACCGGTCAAGAGACCCAGTACTTC.